This T cell receptor beta chain was profiled in a study of T cell responses to AZD1222 COVID-19 vaccine. The table came from immunoSEQ multiplex PCR; TCRdb's copy has only in-frame clones and leaves some out. The data hold about 60,000 clones, with approximately 80% observed a single time. This clone occurred once. Germline V lookup: CDR1 SGDLS, CDR2 YYNGEE. This CDR3 comprises 16 residues. V shed 4 bases, J shed 2 bases, and the junction held 8 bases outside the gene matches. Pooling covered second doses at about 4 or about 12 weeks. The receptor was derived from an adult who received the AZD1222 COVID-19 vaccine. This chain uses TRBV9 with TRBJ2-2; TRBD1 agrees at 7 bases. The specimen was peripheral blood, collected 28 days after the second AZD1222 dose. The CDR3 sequence: CASSTGTDPNTGELFF. The CDR3 nucleotides read TGTGCCAGCAGCACCGGGACAGACCCTAACACCGGGGAGCTGTTTTTT.